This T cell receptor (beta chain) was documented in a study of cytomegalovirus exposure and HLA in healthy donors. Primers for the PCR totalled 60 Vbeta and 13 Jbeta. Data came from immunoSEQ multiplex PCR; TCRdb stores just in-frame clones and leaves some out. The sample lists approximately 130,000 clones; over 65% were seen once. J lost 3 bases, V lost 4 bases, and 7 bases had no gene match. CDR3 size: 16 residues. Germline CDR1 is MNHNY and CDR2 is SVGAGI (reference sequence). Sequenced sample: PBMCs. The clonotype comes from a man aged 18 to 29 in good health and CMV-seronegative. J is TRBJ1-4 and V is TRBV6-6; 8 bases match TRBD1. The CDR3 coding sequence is TGTGCCAGCAGTTCATACAGGGGGGCAGCTAATGAAAAACTGTTTTTT. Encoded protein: CASSSYRGAANEKLFF.